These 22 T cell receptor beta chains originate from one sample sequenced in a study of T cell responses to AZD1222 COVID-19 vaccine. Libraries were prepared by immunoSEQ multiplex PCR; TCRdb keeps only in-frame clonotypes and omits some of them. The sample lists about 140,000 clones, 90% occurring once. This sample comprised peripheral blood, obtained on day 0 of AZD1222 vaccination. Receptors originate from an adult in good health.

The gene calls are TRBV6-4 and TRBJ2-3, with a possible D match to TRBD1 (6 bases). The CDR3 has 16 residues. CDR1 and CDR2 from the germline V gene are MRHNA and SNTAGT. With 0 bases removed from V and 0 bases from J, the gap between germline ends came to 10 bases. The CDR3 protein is CASSDSGAISTDTQYF. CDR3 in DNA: TGTGCCAGCAGTGACTCGGGGGCCATTAGCACAGATACGCAGTATTTT.

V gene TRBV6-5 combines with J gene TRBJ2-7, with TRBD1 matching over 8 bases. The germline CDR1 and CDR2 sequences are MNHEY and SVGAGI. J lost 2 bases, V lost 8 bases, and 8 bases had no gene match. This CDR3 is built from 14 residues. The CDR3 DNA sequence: TGTGCCAGCTCCCAACTCAGGGGGCCCTACGAGCAGTACTTC. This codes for CASSQLRGPYEQYF.

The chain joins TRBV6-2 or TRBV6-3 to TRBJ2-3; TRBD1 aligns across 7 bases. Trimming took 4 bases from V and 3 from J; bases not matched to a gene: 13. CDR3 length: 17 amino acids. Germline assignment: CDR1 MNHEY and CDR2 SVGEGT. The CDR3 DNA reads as TGTGCCAGCAGTTCCTACGGCGACAGGGCGATAACAGATACGCAGTATTTT. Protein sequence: CASSSYGDRAITDTQYF.

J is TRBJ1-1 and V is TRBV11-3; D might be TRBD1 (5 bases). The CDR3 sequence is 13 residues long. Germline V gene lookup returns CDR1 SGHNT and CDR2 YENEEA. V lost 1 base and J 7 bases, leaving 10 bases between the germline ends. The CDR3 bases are TGTGCCAGCAGCTTAGGGCCCACAGGTGAAGCTTTCTTT. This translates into CASSLGPTGEAFF. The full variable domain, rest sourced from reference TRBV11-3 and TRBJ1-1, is EAGVVQSPRYKIIEKKQPVAFWCNPISGHNTLYWYLQNLGQGPELLIRYENEEAVDDSQLPKDRFSAERLKGVDSTLKIQPAELGDSAVYLCASSLGPTGEAFFGQGTRLTVV.

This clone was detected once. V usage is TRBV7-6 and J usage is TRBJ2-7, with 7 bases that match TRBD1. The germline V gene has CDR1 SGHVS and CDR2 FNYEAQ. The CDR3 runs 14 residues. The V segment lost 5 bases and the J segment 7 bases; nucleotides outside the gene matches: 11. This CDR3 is CASSHRQGPYEQYF. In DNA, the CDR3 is TGTGCCAGCAGCCACCGACAGGGACCGTATGAGCAGTACTTC.

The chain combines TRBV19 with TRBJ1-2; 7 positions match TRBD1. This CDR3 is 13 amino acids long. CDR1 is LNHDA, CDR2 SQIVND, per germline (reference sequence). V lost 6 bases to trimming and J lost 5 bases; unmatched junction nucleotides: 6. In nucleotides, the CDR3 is TGTGCCAGTAGCCCGGGACAGAAGTATGGCTACACCTTC. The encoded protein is CASSPGQKYGYTF.

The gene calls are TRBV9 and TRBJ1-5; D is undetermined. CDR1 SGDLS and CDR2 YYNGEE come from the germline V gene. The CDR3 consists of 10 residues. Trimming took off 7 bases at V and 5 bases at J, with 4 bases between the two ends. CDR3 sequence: CASGDQPQHF. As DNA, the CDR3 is TGTGCCAGCGGGGATCAGCCCCAGCATTTT.

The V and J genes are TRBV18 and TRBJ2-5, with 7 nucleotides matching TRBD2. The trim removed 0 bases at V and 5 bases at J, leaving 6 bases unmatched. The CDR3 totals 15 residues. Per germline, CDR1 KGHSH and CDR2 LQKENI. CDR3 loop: CASSPPSGGSETQYF. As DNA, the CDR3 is TGTGCCAGCTCACCACCTTCGGGGGGATCGGAGACCCAGTACTTC.

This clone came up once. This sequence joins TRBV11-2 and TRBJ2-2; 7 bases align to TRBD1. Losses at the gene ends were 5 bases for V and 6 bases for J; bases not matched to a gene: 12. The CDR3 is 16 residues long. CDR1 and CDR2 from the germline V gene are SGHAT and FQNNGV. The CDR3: CASSPNRGRKAGELFF. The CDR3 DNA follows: TGTGCCAGCAGCCCAAACAGGGGAAGGAAGGCCGGGGAGCTGTTTTTT.

Written as DNA, the CDR3 is TGTGCCAGTCGGGCCTGGGGTCTAGCGGACCTCACAGATACGCAGTATTTT. Translated: CASRAWGLADLTDTQYF. This chain uses TRBV19 with TRBJ2-3, with TRBD2 matching over 7 bases. V lost 8 bases and J lost 2; bases outside the gene matches: 16. Germline-derived CDR1 and CDR2 are LNHDA and SQIVND (reference sequence). The CDR3 sequence is 17 residues long.

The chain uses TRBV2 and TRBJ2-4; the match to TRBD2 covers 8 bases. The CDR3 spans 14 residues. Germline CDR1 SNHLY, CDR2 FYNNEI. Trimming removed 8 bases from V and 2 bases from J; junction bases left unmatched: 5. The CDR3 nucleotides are TGTGCCAGCGTTAGCGGGAATTCCAAAAACATTCAGTACTTC. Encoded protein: CASVSGNSKNIQYF.

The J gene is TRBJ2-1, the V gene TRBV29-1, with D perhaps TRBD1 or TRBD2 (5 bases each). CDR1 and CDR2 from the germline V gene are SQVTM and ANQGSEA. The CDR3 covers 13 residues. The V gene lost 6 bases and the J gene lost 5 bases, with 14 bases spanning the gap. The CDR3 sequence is CSVPGASHNEQFF. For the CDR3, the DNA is TGCAGCGTCCCCGGGGCGTCCCACAATGAGCAGTTCTTC.

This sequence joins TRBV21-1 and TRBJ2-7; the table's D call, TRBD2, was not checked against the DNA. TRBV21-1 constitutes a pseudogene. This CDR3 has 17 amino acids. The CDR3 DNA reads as TGTGCCAGCAGCACCTTTGGACTAGCTGACCTTTCCTACGAGCAGTACTTC. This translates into CASSTFGLADLSYEQYF.

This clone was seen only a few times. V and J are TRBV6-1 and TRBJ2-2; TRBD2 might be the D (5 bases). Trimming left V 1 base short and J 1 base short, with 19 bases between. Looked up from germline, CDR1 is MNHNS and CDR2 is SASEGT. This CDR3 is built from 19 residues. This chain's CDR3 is CASSEEGGGAVLNTGELFF. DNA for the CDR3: TGTGCCAGCAGTGAAGAAGGAGGAGGCGCGGTTTTGAACACCGGGGAGCTGTTTTTT.

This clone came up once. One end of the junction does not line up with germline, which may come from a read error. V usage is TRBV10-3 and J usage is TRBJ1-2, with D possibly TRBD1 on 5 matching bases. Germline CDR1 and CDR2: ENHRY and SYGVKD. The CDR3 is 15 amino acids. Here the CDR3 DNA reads TGTGCCATCAGCGCCGGGGGGGGAATCAACTACGGCTACACCTTC. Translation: CAISAGGGINYGYTF.

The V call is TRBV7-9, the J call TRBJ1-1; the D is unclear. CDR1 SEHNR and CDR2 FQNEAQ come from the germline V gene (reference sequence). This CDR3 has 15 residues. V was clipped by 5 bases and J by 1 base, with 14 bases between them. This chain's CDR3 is CASSPTQFSNTEAFF. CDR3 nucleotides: TGTGCCAGCAGCCCGACACAGTTTTCGAACACTGAAGCTTTCTTT.

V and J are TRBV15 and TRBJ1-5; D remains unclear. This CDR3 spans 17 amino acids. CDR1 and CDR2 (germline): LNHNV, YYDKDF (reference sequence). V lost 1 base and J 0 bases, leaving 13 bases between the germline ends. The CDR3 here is CATSRAAGPNSNQPQHF. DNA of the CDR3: TGTGCCACCAGCAGAGCTGCAGGACCGAATAGCAATCAGCCCCAGCATTTT.

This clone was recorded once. CDR3 loop: CASSGAPGTEAFF. DNA for the CDR3: TGTGCCAGCAGTGGAGCCCCAGGGACTGAAGCTTTCTTT. The chain links TRBV25-1 to TRBJ1-1, with a possible D match to TRBD1 (5 bases). This CDR3 has 13 amino acids. The ends were cut back, 4 bases at V and 5 bases at J, with 11 bases in the middle. Per the germline V gene, CDR1 is MGHDK and CDR2 is SYGVNS.

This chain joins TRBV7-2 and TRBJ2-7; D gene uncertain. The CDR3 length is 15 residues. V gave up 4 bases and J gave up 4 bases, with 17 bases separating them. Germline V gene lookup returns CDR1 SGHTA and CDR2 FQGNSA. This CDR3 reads CASSSRLGREYEQYF. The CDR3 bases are TGTGCCAGCAGCTCAAGACTGGGCAGAGAGTACGAGCAGTACTTC.

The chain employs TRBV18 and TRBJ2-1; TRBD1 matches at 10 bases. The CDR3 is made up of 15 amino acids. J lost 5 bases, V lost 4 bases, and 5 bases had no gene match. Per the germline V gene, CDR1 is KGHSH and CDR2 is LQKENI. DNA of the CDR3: TGTGCCAGCTCACGGGGACAGGGGTTAGACAATGAGCAGTTCTTC. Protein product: CASSRGQGLDNEQFF.

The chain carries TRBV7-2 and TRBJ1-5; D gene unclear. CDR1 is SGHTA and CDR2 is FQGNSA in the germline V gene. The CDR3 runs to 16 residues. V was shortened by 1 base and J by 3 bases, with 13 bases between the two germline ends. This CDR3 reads CASSLVSRAVNQPQHF. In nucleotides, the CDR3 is TGTGCCAGCAGCTTAGTCTCAAGGGCCGTCAATCAGCCCCAGCATTTT.

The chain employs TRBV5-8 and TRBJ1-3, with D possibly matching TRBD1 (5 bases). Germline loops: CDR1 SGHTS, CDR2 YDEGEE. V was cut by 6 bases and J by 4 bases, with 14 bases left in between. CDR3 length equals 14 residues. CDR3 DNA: TGTGCCAGCACCTGGGGGGGGAGGGGAAACACCATATATTTT. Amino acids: CASTWGGRGNTIYF.